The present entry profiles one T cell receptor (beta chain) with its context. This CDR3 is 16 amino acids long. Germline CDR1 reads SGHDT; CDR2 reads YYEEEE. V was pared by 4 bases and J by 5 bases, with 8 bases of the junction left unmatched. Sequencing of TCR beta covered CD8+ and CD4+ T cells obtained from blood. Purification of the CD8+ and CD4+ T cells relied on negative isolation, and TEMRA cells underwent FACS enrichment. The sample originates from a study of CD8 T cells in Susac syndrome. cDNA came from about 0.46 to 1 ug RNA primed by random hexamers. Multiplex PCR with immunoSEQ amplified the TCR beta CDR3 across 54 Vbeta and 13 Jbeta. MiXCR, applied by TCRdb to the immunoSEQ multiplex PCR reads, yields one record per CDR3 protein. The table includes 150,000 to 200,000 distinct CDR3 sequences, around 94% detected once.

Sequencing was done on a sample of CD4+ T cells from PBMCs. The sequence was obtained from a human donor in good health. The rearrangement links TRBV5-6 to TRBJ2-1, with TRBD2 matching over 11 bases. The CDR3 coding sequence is TGTGCCAGCAGCCTAGAACCGGGACTAGCGGACAATGAGCAGTTCTTC. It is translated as CASSLEPGLADNEQFF.